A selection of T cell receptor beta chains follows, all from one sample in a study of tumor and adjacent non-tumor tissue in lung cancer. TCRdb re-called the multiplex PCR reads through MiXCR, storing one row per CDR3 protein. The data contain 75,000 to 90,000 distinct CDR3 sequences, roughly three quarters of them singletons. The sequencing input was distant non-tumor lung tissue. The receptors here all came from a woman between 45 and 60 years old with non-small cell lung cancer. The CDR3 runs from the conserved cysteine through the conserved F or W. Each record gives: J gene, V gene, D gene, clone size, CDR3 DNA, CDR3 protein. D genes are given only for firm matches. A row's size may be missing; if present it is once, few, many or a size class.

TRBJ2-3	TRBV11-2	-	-	TGTGCCAGCAGCTTAGGGCCCCCAGGGGAGCATACACAGTATTTT	CASSLGPPGEHTQYF
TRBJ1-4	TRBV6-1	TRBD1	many	TGTGCCAGCAGTGAAGCGTGGACAGGGGACGAAAAACTGTTTTTT	CASSEAWTGDEKLFF
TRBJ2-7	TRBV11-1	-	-	TGCGCCAGCTGCTATTCCAGGGGGCAGCGGGAGGCCGAGCAGTACTTC	CASCYSRGQREAEQYF
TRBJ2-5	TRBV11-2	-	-	TGTGCCAGTAGCCTTGAGGGTGCGGGGACCCAGAACTTC	CASSLEGAGTQNF
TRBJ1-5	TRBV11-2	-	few	TGTGCCAGCAGCCCCGGTGCTGCTTATAGCAATCAGCCCCAGCGTTTT	CASSPGAAYSNQPQRF
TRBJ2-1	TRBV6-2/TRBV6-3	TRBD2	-	TGTGCAAGCAGTTGCGGGACTAGTTACAATGAGCAGTTCTTC	CASSCGTSYNEQFF
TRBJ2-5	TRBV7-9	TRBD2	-	TGTGCCAGCAGCTCAATACTAGCGGCACGAGAGACTCAGTACTTC	CASSSILAARETQYF
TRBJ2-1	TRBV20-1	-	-	TGCAGTGCTAGAGATATTCATGAGCAGTTCTTC	CSARDIHEQFF
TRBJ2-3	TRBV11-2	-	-	TGTGCCATCAGCTTAGGGGTCATAACTAGCACAGATACGCAGAATTTT	CAISLGVITSTDTQNF
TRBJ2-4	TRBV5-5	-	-	TGTGCCAGCAGCTTAAGGCAGGCTGACATCCAGTACTTC	CASSLRQADIQYF
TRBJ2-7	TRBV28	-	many	TGTGCCAGCAGTTTACCCCTACAGGGTGGCTACGAGCAGTACTTC	CASSLPLQGGYEQYF
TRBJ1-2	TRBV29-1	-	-	TGTAGCGTTGAAGAGAACAGTAGAGGCTACAGCTTC	CSVEENSRGYSF
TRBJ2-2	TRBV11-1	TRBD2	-	TGTGTCAGCAGCGCACGGGATAGGGGAAGGACTAGACGGACAGGGGAGCTGTTTTTT	CVSSARDRGRTRRTGELFF
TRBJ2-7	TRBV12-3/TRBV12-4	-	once	TGTGCCGGCAGTTTAGTGCTAGGAAACCCAACCTACGAGCAGTACTTC	CAGSLVLGNPTYEQYF
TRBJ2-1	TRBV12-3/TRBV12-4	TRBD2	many	TGTGCCAGCAGTCCTAGCGGGAGGGTTGATGAGCAGTTCTTC	CASSPSGRVDEQFF